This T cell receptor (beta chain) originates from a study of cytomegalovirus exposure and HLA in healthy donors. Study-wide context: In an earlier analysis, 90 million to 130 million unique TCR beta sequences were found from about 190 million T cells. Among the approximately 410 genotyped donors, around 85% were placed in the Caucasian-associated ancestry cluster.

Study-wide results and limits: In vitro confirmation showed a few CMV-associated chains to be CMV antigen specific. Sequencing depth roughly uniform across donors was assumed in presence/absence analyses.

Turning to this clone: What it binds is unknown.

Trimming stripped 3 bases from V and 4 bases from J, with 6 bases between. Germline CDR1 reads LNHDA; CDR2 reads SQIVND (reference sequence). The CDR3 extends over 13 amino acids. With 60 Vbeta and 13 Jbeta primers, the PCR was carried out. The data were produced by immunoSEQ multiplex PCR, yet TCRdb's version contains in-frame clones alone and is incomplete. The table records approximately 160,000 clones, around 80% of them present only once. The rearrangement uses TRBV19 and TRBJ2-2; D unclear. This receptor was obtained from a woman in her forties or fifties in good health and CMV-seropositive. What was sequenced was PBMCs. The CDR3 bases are TGTGCCAGTAGTATGAGTGGCACCGGGGAGCTGTTTTTT. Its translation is CASSMSGTGELFF.